The 24 T cell receptor beta chains below all came from one sample that was sequenced in a study of T cell repertoires in cytomegalovirus infection. One entry per CDR3 protein, called by TCRdb with MiXCR from the reads. The table lists about 490,000 distinct CDR3 sequences, about 10% of them singletons. Sequencing input: PBMCs. These TCRs come from a human donor in good health (CMV status not recorded). Some clones in this sample may be carry-over from other donors' samples.

In its sample, this clonotype was seen many times. The chain combines TRBV6-6 with TRBJ1-1, with D possibly matching TRBD1 (5 bases). Trimming removed 5 bases at V and 1 base at J, with 20 bases between. Germline V gives CDR1 MNHNY, CDR2 SVGAGI (reference sequence). The CDR3 runs 17 residues. The CDR3 spells CASSPPRGGLRNTEAFF. The CDR3 region has the DNA TGTGCCAGCAGTCCCCCAAGGGGTGGGTTGAGGAACACTGAAGCTTTCTTT.

This clonotype was counted many times. The V and J genes are TRBV11-3 and TRBJ2-2, with D unresolved. CDR3 size: 14 residues. Germline V gene sequence: CDR1 SGHNT, CDR2 YENEEA. V shed 2 bases and J shed 4 bases, with 8 bases lying between them. CDR3 bases: TGTGCCAGCAGCTTAAAAGCCGGCACCGGGGAGCTGTTTTTT. It translates to CASSLKAGTGELFF. Using reference TRBV11-3 and TRBJ2-2 for the parts outside the CDR3, the full variable domain is EAGVVQSPRYKIIEKKQPVAFWCNPISGHNTLYWYLQNLGQGPELLIRYENEEAVDDSQLPKDRFSAERLKGVDSTLKIQPAELGDSAVYLCASSLKAGTGELFFGEGSRLTVL.

The chain couples TRBV5-4 to TRBJ2-1; TRBD2 matches at 7 bases. V was pared by 0 bases and J by 2 bases, with 5 bases of the junction left unmatched. CDR1 and CDR2 (germline): SGHNT, YYREEE (reference sequence). The CDR3 contains 16 residues. CDR3 sequence reads: CASSLVGGGTYNEQFF. The CDR3 DNA follows: TGTGCCAGCAGCTTGGTGGGGGGGGGGACCTACAATGAGCAGTTCTTC.

This clonotype has more than one count but fewer than ten. J is TRBJ2-1 and V is TRBV12-3 or TRBV12-4; 8 nucleotides align to TRBD2. This CDR3 has 14 amino acids. The V segment lost 6 bases and the J segment 7 bases; nucleotides outside the gene matches: 8. CDR3 in DNA: TGTGCCAGCAGCGGACTAGCCCCTACGAATGAGCAGTTCTTC. Amino acid sequence: CASSGLAPTNEQFF.

V usage is TRBV10-3 and J usage is TRBJ1-2, with 10 bases identical to TRBD1. Germline V gene sequence: CDR1 ENHRY, CDR2 SYGVKD. After removal of 6 bases from V and 8 bases from J, the junction contained 6 bases not matched to a gene. CDR3 size: 13 residues. Here the CDR3 reads CAIRGTGARGYTF. CDR3 DNA sequence: TGTGCCATCAGGGGGACAGGGGCGCGGGGCTACACCTTC.

This clonotype was recorded many times. The chain has TRBV7-2 and TRBJ1-1; D is perhaps TRBD1 (6 bases). CDR1 and CDR2 from the germline V gene are SGHTA and FQGNSA. This CDR3 region has 15 residues. Trimming pared 5 bases from V and 3 bases from J, leaving 16 bases between. The CDR3 bases are TGTGCCAGCAGCGCCTCCCCAGGGGCCTACACTGAAGCTTTCTTT. Translation gives CASSASPGAYTEAFF.

A few counts support this clonotype. V is TRBV28 and J is TRBJ2-7, with TRBD1 identical over 7 bases. V lost 5 bases to trimming and J lost 3 bases; unmatched junction nucleotides: 7. Per germline, CDR1 MDHEN and CDR2 SYDVKM. The CDR3 contains 14 residues. In DNA form, the CDR3 reads TGTGCCAGCAGTCCGCTGACAGGGCTCTACGAGCAGTACTTC. Amino acids: CASSPLTGLYEQYF.

The V gene is TRBV13, the J gene TRBJ2-7; 7 positions match TRBD1. This CDR3 is built from 15 residues. J was trimmed by 7 bases and V by 4 bases; bases with no gene match: 13. The germline V gene has CDR1 PRHDT and CDR2 FYEKMQ (reference sequence). The CDR3 bases are TGTGCCAGCAGCTCACATACTGGACAGGCGAGTGAGCAGTACTTC. This gives the protein CASSSHTGQASEQYF.

This clonotype was found many times. This sequence joins TRBV28 and TRBJ1-1; 7 nucleotides line up with TRBD1. J gave up 7 bases and V 4 bases, and 12 bases lay outside the gene matches. CDR3 length: 15 residues. The germline CDR1 and CDR2 sequences are MDHEN and SYDVKM. CDR3 amino acids: CASSSPGGQGDEAFF. The CDR3 nucleotides are TGTGCCAGCAGTTCACCCGGGGGCCAGGGGGATGAAGCTTTCTTT.

This clonotype was counted at least ten times. An end of the junction differs from the germline gene, which may be a read error. The chain employs TRBV7-7 and TRBJ2-5; tentatively, D is TRBD1 (5 bases). Looked up from germline, CDR1 is SSHAT and CDR2 is FNYEAQ (reference sequence). This CDR3 has 15 amino acids. Here the CDR3 reads CASSITVGQQETQYF. Written as DNA, the CDR3 is TGTGCTAGCAGCATCACGGTGGGGCAGCAAGAGACCCAGTACTTC.

The table lists this clonotype with a few counts. J is TRBJ2-7 and V is TRBV27, with D unresolved. V was trimmed by 3 bases and J by 2 bases, leaving 8 bases between them. The CDR3 covers 13 residues. The germline V gene has CDR1 MNHEY and CDR2 SMNVEV (reference sequence). The CDR3 protein is CASSFRATYEQYF. CDR3 nucleotide sequence: TGTGCCAGCAGTTTTAGGGCTACCTACGAGCAGTACTTC.

This clonotype was counted a few times. V usage is TRBV19 and J usage is TRBJ1-5, with D perhaps TRBD1 (6 bases). V lost 10 bases and J 3 bases, leaving 13 bases between the germline ends. The CDR3 runs 13 residues. Per germline, CDR1 LNHDA and CDR2 SQIVND (reference sequence). Here the CDR3 DNA reads TGTGCCACGGCGGGGGGGCCCAATCAGCCCCAGCATTTT. Its translation: CATAGGPNQPQHF.

Only a few counts were recorded for this clonotype. This rearrangement joins TRBV2 to TRBJ2-3, with D hard to call. CDR3 length equals 13 residues. Germline V gene data show CDR1 as SNHLY and CDR2 as FYNNEI. Trimming removed 1 base from V and 5 bases from J, with 7 bases in between. CDR3 nucleotide sequence: TGTGCCAGCAGTGAAGGACGGCGAGATACGCAGTATTTT. Amino acid sequence: CASSEGRRDTQYF.

This clonotype occurred many times. At one boundary the junction diverges from the germline segment, which might be a read error. V is TRBV4-1 and J is TRBJ1-5, with D perhaps TRBD1 (5 bases). Germline V gives CDR1 MGHRA, CDR2 YSYEKL. The CDR3 is made up of 14 amino acids. The CDR3: CASSPRGGNQPQHF. Here the CDR3 DNA reads TGTGCCAGCAGCCCCCGGGGGGGCAATCAGCCCCAGCATTTT.

This clonotype has at least ten counts. V gene TRBV11-2 combines with J gene TRBJ2-1; 13 bases map to TRBD2. There are 15 residues in the CDR3. The J segment lost 8 bases and the V segment lost 4 bases, leaving 5 bases of the junction unmatched. Germline V gives CDR1 SGHAT, CDR2 FQNNGV. The CDR3 DNA reads as TGTGCCAGCAGCTCCCGGACTAGCGGGAGCCATGAGCAGTTCTTC. This codes for CASSSRTSGSHEQFF.

Ten or more counts support this clonotype. The V gene is TRBV4-1, the J gene TRBJ1-1; no reliable D call. This CDR3 region has 13 residues. Trimming pared 0 bases from V and 1 base from J, leaving 3 bases between. Germline CDR1 reads MGHRA; CDR2 reads YSYEKL. In DNA form, the CDR3 reads TGCGCCAGCAGCCAAGATGGGAACACTGAAGCTTTCTTT. This codes for CASSQDGNTEAFF.

This clonotype occurred many times. The chain links TRBV30 to TRBJ1-1; D gene ambiguous. Trimming left V 5 bases short and J 1 base short, with 11 bases between. The CDR3 spans 13 residues. Looked up from germline, CDR1 is GTSNPN and CDR2 is SVGIG (reference sequence). CDR3 loop: CAWEAMRNTEAFF. The CDR3 nucleotides read TGTGCCTGGGAAGCAATGAGGAACACTGAAGCTTTCTTT.

On this clonotype itself: This sequence may be a read error, since a much larger clone differs from it by one base. The V call is TRBV19, the J call TRBJ2-1; 8 positions agree with TRBD1. Germline V gives CDR1 LNHDA, CDR2 SQIVND (reference sequence). The CDR3 is 15 amino acids. The CDR3 DNA reads TGTGCCAGTAGTTCGGGACAGGCCACCCCGCGTGAGCAGTCCTTC. Protein sequence: CASSSGQATPREQSF.

This clonotype was counted at least ten times. CDR3 bases: TGTGCCAGCAGCCCCCCCTCCACTGGGGCCAACGTCCTGACTTTC. Protein: CASSPPSTGANVLTF. V is TRBV7-8 and J is TRBJ2-6, with D unresolved. CDR1 and CDR2 (germline): SGHVS, FQNEAQ. CDR3 length: 15 amino acids. Trimming shortened V by 5 bases and J by 2 bases, and 10 bases separated the two germline ends.

The J gene is TRBJ2-5, the V gene TRBV18; no clear D. The CDR3 is 15 residues long. CDR1 and CDR2 (germline): KGHSH, LQKENI. Trimming removed 7 bases at V and 1 base at J, with 16 bases between. The CDR3 region is CASWDISKPQETQYF. The CDR3 DNA is TGTGCCAGCTGGGATATAAGCAAGCCCCAAGAGACCCAGTACTTC.

This clonotype showed up many times. The J gene is TRBJ1-2, the V gene TRBV29-1, with D possibly being TRBD1 (5 bases). CDR1 is SQVTM, CDR2 ANQGSEA, per germline. Trimming removed 6 bases from V and 1 base from J, with 12 bases in between. The CDR3 has 13 amino acids. CDR3 amino acids: CSVGGGNNYGYTF. CDR3 nucleotide sequence: TGCAGCGTCGGGGGGGGTAATAACTATGGCTACACCTTC.

Remarks on this clonotype: This may be a read error: a much more frequent sequence differs by one nucleotide. V gene TRBV6-4 combines with J gene TRBJ2-1; D could derive from TRBD1 or TRBD2 (5 bases each). Germline CDR1 MRHNA, CDR2 SNTAGT. The CDR3 extends over 11 amino acids. V was clipped by 8 bases and J by 10 bases, with 12 bases between them. The CDR3 loop reads CASGAGKEQFF. The CDR3 DNA reads TGTGCCAGCGGGGCGGGCAAAGAGCAGTTCTTC.

This clonotype showed up many times. The chain employs TRBV28 and TRBJ1-1, with 7 bases identical to TRBD1. The length of the CDR3 is 14 residues. The germline gives CDR1 MDHEN, CDR2 SYDVKM. V lost 6 bases and J lost 5; bases outside the gene matches: 9. In DNA form, the CDR3 reads TGTGCCAGCAGAATACAGGGGTCGCTTACTGAAGCTTTCTTT. Protein sequence: CASRIQGSLTEAFF. The variable domain in full, with the rest retrieved from reference TRBV28 and TRBJ1-1, is DVKVTQSSRYLVKRTGEKVFLECVQDMDHENMFWYRQDPGLGLRLIYFSYDVKMKEKGDIPEGYSVSREKKERFSLILESASTNQTSMYLCASRIQGSLTEAFFGQGTRLTVV.

The V call is TRBV12-5, the J call TRBJ1-1; TRBD1 is a possible D gene (6 bases). Germline V gene sequence: CDR1 LGHNT, CDR2 FRNRAP. The CDR3 is 13 residues long. V dropped 6 bases and J dropped 1 base, with 9 bases sitting between them. The CDR3 bases are TGTGCTAGTGGGGGGACACGGAACACTGAAGCTTTCTTT. As protein: CASGGTRNTEAFF.